The clone carrying this T cell receptor (beta chain) was detected ten times or more. The antigen is unknown. This record belongs to a study of T cells in Graves' hyperthyroidism and ophthalmopathy. Study-level results: Ophthalmopathy prediction by the model preceded onset by a median roughly 6 months.

Criteria for exclusion of patients were uncontrolled infection, other autoimmune disease, pregnancy or lactation. The CDR3 regions of TCR beta were amplified from RNA transcripts. An initial round of RT-PCR targeting the TCR CDR3 relied on the HTBI primer set. One entry per CDR3 protein results from TCRdb running MiXCR on the multiplex PCR reads. The sample has about 640,000 distinct CDR3 sequences; approximately 42% are singletons. The source is an adult man with Graves' disease, either hyperthyroidism or ophthalmopathy (not recorded which). Sequenced input: peripheral blood or thyroid tissue (not recorded which).

CDR3 sequence reads: CATSDGQGGFEKLFF. CDR3 in DNA: TGTGCCACCAGTGATGGACAGGGGGGATTTGAAAAACTGTTTTTT. The V gene is TRBV24-1, the J gene TRBJ1-4, with 10 bases lining up with TRBD1. This CDR3 is 15 amino acids long. The ends lost 3 bases at V and 7 bases at J; junction bases unmatched: 4. Germline V gene data show CDR1 as KGHDR and CDR2 as SFDVKD.